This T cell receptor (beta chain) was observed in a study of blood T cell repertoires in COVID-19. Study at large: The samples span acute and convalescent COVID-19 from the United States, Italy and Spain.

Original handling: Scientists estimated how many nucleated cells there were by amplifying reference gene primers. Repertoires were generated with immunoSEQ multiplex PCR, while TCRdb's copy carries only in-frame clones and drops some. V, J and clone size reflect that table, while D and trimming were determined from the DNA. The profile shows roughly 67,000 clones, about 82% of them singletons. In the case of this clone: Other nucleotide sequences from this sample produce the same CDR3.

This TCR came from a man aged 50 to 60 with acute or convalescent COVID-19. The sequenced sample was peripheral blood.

This CDR3 reads CASSLSGQGYGYTF. As DNA, the CDR3 is TGTGCCAGCAGTTTATCGGGGCAGGGTTATGGCTACACCTTC. This chain joins TRBV27 and TRBJ1-2; a possible D gene is TRBD1 (5 bases). The V gene lost 0 bases and the J gene lost 5 bases, with 10 bases spanning the gap. There are 14 residues in the CDR3. CDR1 is MNHEY, CDR2 SMNVEV, per germline (reference sequence).